This TCR beta chain was observed in a study of T cells after yellow fever vaccination. Regarding the study as a whole: Highly abundant clonotypes carried over from the bulk population could end up in FACS-sorted repertoires as contaminants. Most primary-vaccination clones reappeared after the booster (around 95% CD4, 88% CD8). A minor fraction of clonotypes spanned both CD4 and CD8 compartments.

In this sample, this clonotype turned up many times. Its matching antigen is unknown. This CDR3 comprises 15 residues. Trimming shortened V by 4 bases and J by 0 bases, and 11 bases separated the two germline ends. Looked up from germline, CDR1 is SEHNR and CDR2 is FQNEAQ (reference sequence). As TCR cDNA was made by 5'RACE template switching, a universal primer site and UMIs were added. Using its own MiXCR run on the 5' RACE reads, TCRdb lists one record per CDR3 protein. Of about 220,000 distinct CDR3 sequences listed, 2.5% to 3.5% are singletons. The material was CD4+ T cells sorted from PBMCs, obtained 10 days after the yellow fever booster vaccination. This clonotype originated in a man between 18 and 29 years old who received the YFV17D yellow fever vaccine. The V call is TRBV7-9, the J call TRBJ2-3; D is undetermined. CDR3 nucleotide sequence: TGTGCCAGCAGCTCCTGGGCGGCCAGCACAGATACGCAGTATTTT. This sequence encodes CASSSWAASTDTQYF.